This TCR beta chain derives from a study of OX40 agonist ivuxolimab in advanced cancers. Looking at the study overall: Ivuxolimab, an agonist antibody against OX40 (CD134), was given to patients. From roughly 20 to 79 years was the age range, with a mean of about 56 years, and about 78% were male.

Libraries were prepared by immunoSEQ multiplex PCR; TCRdb keeps only in-frame clonotypes and omits some of them. The table lists approximately 52,000 clones, nearly 85% of them singletons. Trimming cost V 6 bases and J 7 bases; bases outside gene matches: 5. The length of the CDR3 is 14 residues. Germline CDR1 and CDR2: SEHNR and FQNEAQ (reference sequence). The sampling schedule covered blood at baseline, cycle 4 day 1, and cycle 7 day 1. Concerning this clone: The antigen is undetermined.

Study results and limitations: CD4+ and CD8+ blood T cells expanded clonally by week 6 at 0.1 to 3.0 mg/kg.

V gene TRBV7-9 combines with J gene TRBJ1-6; 8 bases match TRBD1. This sequence originates from an adult with an advanced solid tumor such as melanoma, head and neck, liver or kidney cancer. The material was CD4+ or CD8+ T cells sorted from blood, obtained in a trial of the OX40 agonist ivuxolimab. CDR3 residues: CASRLTGANSPLHF. The CDR3 coding sequence is TGTGCCAGCAGATTGACAGGGGCGAATTCACCCCTCCACTTT. The full variable domain, completed using reference TRBV7-9 and TRBJ1-6, is DTGVSQNPRHKITKRGQNVTFRCDPISEHNRLYWYRQTLGQGPEFLTYFQNEAQLEKSRLLSDRFSAERPKGSFSTLEIQRTEQGDSAMYLCASRLTGANSPLHFGNGTRLTVT.